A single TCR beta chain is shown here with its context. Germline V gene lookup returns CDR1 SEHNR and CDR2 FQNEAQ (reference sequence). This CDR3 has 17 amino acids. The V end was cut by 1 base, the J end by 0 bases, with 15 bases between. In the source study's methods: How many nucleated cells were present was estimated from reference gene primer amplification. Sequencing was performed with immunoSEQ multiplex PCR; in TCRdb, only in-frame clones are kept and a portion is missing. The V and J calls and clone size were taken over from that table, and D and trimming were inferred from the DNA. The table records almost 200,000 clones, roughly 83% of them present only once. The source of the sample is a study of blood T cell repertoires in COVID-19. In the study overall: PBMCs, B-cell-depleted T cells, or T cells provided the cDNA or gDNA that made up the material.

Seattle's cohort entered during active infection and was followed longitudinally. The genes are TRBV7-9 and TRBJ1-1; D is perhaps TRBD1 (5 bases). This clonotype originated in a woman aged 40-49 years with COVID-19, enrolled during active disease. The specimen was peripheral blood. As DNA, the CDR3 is TGTGCCAGCAGCTTAGGGTGGGGGGACCTATTGAACACTGAAGCTTTCTTT. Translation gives CASSLGWGDLLNTEAFF.